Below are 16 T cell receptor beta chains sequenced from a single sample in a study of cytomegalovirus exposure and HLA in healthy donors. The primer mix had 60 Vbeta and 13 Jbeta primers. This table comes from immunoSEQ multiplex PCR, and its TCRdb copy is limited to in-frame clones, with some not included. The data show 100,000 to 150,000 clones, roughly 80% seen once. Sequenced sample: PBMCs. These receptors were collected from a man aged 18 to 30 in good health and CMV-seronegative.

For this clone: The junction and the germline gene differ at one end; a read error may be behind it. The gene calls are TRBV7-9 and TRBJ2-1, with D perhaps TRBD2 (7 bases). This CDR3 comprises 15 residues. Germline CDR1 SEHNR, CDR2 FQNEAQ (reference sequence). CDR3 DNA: TGTTCCAGCAGCATTACGTTCAGGGGAGGGAATGAGCAGTTCTTC. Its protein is CSSSITFRGGNEQFF. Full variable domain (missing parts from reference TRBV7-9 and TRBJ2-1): DTGVSQNPRHKITKRGQNVTFRCDPISEHNRLYWYRQTLGQGPEFLTYFQNEAQLEKSRLLSDRFSAERPKGSFSTLEIQRTEQGDSAMYLCSSSITFRGGNEQFFGPGTRLTVL.

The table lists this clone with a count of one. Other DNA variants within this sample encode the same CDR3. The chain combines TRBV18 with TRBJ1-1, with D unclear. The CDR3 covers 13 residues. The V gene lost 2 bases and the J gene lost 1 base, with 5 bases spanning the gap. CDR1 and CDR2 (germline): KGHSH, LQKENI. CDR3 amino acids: CASSPSGNTEAFF. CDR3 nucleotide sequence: TGTGCCAGCTCACCATCGGGGAACACTGAAGCTTTCTTT.

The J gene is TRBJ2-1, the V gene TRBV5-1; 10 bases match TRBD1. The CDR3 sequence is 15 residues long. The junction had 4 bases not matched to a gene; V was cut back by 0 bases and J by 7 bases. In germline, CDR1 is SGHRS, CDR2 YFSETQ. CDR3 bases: TGCGCCAGCAGCTTGGGGGACAGGGGTGTGAATGAGCAGTTCTTC. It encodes CASSLGDRGVNEQFF.

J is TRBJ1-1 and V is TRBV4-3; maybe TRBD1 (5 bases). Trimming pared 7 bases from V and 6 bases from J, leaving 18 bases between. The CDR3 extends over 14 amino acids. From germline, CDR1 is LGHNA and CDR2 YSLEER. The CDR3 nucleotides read TGCGCCAGCACCCACGTACAGGCGAGTCCTGAAGCTTTCTTT. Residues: CASTHVQASPEAFF.

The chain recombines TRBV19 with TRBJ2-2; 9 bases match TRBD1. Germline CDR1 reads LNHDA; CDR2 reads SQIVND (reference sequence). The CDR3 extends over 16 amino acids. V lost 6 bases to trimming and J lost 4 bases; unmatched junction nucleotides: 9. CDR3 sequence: CASRITGTGSTGELFF. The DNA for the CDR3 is TGTGCCAGTAGGATTACCGGGACAGGGTCCACCGGGGAGCTGTTTTTT.

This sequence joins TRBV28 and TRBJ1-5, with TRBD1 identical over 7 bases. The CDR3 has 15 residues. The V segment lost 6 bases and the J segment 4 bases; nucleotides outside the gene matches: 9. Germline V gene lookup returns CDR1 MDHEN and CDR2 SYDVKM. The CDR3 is CASSRWTGINQPQHF. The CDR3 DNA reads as TGTGCCAGCAGCCGATGGACAGGTATAAATCAGCCCCAGCATTTT.

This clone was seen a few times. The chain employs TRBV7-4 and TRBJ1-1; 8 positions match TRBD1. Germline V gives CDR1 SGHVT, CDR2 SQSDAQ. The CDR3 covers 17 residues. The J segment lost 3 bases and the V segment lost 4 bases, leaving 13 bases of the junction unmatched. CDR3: CASSSSDRGFSDTEAFF. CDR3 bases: TGTGCCAGCAGCTCATCAGACAGGGGATTTTCGGACACTGAAGCTTTCTTT.

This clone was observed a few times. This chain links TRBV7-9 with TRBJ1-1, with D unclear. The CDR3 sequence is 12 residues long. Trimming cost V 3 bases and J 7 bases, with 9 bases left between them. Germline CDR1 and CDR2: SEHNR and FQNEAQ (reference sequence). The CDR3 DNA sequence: TGTGCCAGCAGCTTTAGTGCAGGTGAAGCTTTCTTT. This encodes CASSFSAGEAFF.

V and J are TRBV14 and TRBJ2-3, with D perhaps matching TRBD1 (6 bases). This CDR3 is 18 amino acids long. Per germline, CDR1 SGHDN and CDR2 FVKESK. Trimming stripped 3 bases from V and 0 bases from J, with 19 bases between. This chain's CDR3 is CASSHRVGGGYSTDTQYF. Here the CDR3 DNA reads TGTGCCAGCAGCCACCGAGTCGGTGGGGGCTATAGCACAGATACGCAGTATTTT.

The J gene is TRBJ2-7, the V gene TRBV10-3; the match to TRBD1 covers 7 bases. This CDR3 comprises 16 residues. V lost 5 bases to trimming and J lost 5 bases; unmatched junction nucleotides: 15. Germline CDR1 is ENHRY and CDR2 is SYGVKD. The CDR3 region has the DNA TGTGCCATCAGTCCTGCCGGGACAGCTGCCGCCCACGAGCAGTACTTC. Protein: CAISPAGTAAAHEQYF.

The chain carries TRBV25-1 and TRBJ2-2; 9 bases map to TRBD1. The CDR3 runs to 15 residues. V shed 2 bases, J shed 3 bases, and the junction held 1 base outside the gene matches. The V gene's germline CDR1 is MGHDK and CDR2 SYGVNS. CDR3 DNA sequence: TGTGCCAGCAGTGAAGGGACAGGGCACACCGGGGAGCTGTTTTTT. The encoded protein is CASSEGTGHTGELFF.

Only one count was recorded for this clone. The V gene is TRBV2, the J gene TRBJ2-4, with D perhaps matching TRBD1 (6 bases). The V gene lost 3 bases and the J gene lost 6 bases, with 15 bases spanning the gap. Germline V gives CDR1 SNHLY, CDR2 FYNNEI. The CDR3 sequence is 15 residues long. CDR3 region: CASSDSLGQLNIQYF. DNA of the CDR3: TGTGCCAGCAGTGATTCACTAGGACAGTTAAACATTCAGTACTTC.

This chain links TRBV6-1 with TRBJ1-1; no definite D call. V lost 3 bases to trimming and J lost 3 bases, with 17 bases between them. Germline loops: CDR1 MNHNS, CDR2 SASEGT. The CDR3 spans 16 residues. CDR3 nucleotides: TGTGCCAGCAGTGAGCCACTTGGGAGTTCGGACACTGAAGCTTTCTTT. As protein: CASSEPLGSSDTEAFF.

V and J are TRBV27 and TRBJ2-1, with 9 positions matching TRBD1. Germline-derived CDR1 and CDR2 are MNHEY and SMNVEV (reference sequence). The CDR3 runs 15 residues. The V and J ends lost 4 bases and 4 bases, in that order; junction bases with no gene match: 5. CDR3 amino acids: CASSSDRGSYNEQFF. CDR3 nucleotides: TGTGCCAGCAGTTCGGACAGGGGATCGTACAATGAGCAGTTCTTC.

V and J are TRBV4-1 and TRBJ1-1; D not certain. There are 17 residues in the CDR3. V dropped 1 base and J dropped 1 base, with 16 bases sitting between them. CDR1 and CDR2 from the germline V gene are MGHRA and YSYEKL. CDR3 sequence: CASSQVWTTEGNTEAFF. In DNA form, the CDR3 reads TGCGCCAGCAGCCAAGTTTGGACCACCGAGGGGAACACTGAAGCTTTCTTT.

The CDR3 nucleotides read TGTGCCAGTAGTATTTCCGGGGGAGGCGGAAACACCATATATTTT. Its protein is CASSISGGGGNTIYF. V usage is TRBV19 and J usage is TRBJ1-3; TRBD1 is a possible D gene (5 bases). Between the trimmed V and J ends, which lost 3 bases and 4 bases, there was a span of 13 bases. The CDR3 contains 15 residues. Germline V gene lookup returns CDR1 LNHDA and CDR2 SQIVND (reference sequence).